This TCR beta chain was obtained from a study of cytomegalovirus exposure and HLA in healthy donors. Study-wide points: Some highly shared sequence variants likely arose as a pipeline artifact. In a later analysis, productive TCRs from donors in an Asian-associated ancestry cluster reportedly carried fewer N-insertions than the cohort mean.

V gave up 2 bases and J gave up 6 bases; unmatched junction bases: 4. The CDR3 consists of 15 residues. Germline V gene lookup returns CDR1 MGHRA and CDR2 YSYEKL. In the case of this clone: Its antigen is unidentified.

A multiplex PCR was run with 60 Vbeta primers and 13 Jbeta primers. The assay was immunoSEQ multiplex PCR, and TCRdb's table has in-frame clones only and misses some. The sample lists 120,000 or so clones; 17% were seen once. The sequencing sample was made of PBMCs. The TCR was taken from a female donor in good health and CMV-seropositive. J is TRBJ2-3 and V is TRBV4-1; 11 bases fit TRBD2. CDR3 amino acids: CASSQTSGGGDTQYF. CDR3 DNA: TGCGCCAGCAGCCAAACTAGCGGGGGCGGGGATACGCAGTATTTT.